A single sample gave rise to the 21 T cell receptor beta chains below, sequenced in a study of blood T cell repertoires in COVID-19. Clones were read by immunoSEQ multiplex PCR, and TCRdb kept only the in-frame ones, dropping some. The sample yields under 250,000 clones, 70% to 85% seen once. The sample consisted of PBMCs or T cells enriched from blood (not recorded which). The receptors shown here come from a woman aged 60 to 75 who had recovered from COVID-19.

The V call is TRBV19, the J call TRBJ1-1; tentatively, D is TRBD1 (5 bases). The CDR3 totals 15 residues. The V gene's germline CDR1 is LNHDA and CDR2 SQIVND (reference sequence). Trimming removed 6 bases from V and 4 bases from J, with 18 bases in between. This CDR3 reads CASSRNGASGTEAFF. The CDR3 DNA follows: TGTGCCAGTAGCCGTAATGGGGCTTCAGGCACTGAAGCTTTCTTT.

CDR3 loop: CASSINTGGGGELFF. The CDR3 DNA reads TGTGCCAGTAGTATAAATACAGGGGGCGGTGGGGAGCTGTTTTTT. The chain combines TRBV19 with TRBJ2-2, with 9 bases aligning to TRBD1. This CDR3 contains 15 residues. Germline CDR1 and CDR2: LNHDA and SQIVND (reference sequence). Unmatched junction bases numbered 6, after V lost 2 bases and J lost 8 bases.

The rearrangement uses TRBV3-1 (or the pseudogene TRBV3-2) and TRBJ1-6; D gene unclear. Germline CDR1 and CDR2: LGHDT and YNNKEL (reference sequence). CDR3 size: 16 residues. Trimming stripped 5 bases from V and 0 bases from J, with 11 bases between. CDR3 nucleotide sequence: TGTGCCAGCAGCGGTTCCAGGTCCTCCTATAATTCACCCCTCCACTTT. Its translation is CASSGSRSSYNSPLHF.

This chain links TRBV9 with TRBJ2-2; possible D gene TRBD2, 5 bases. Germline V gene lookup returns CDR1 SGDLS and CDR2 YYNGEE. Trimming stripped 0 bases from V and 7 bases from J, with 7 bases between. The CDR3 has 13 amino acids. CDR3: CASSVAGNGELFF. In DNA, the CDR3 is TGTGCCAGCAGCGTAGCCGGGAACGGGGAGCTGTTTTTT.

The chain recombines TRBV27 with TRBJ1-1; 9 bases are shared with TRBD1. The CDR3 loop spans 15 amino acids. The junction had 6 bases not matched to a gene; V was cut back by 6 bases and J by 1 base. Germline CDR1 MNHEY, CDR2 SMNVEV (reference sequence). Here the CDR3 reads CASRYRGHENTEAFF. The CDR3 DNA reads as TGTGCCAGCAGATACAGGGGGCATGAGAACACTGAAGCTTTCTTT.

This clone was observed a single time. This chain joins TRBV9 and TRBJ2-3, with 9 bases matching TRBD2. The CDR3 has 20 amino acids. Trimming at V came to 4 bases and at J to 4 bases, leaving 22 bases not matched to a gene. CDR1 SGDLS and CDR2 YYNGEE come from the germline V gene. CDR3 DNA: TGTGCCAGCAGCCCTTACCCAGTCGTTATAGCGGGGGACCCGGCAGATACGCAGTATTTT. It codes for CASSPYPVVIAGDPADTQYF.

This rearrangement joins TRBV3-1 (or the pseudogene TRBV3-2) to TRBJ2-7; 8 bases line up with TRBD2. Germline V gene sequence: CDR1 LGHDT, CDR2 YNNKEL (reference sequence). Unmatched junction bases numbered 11, after V lost 1 base and J lost 6 bases. CDR3 size: 16 residues. CDR3 DNA sequence: TGTGCCAGCAGCCAAGTGGGGCGACTAGCGACGCCCGAGCAGTACTTC. This codes for CASSQVGRLATPEQYF.

V and J are TRBV6-1 and TRBJ1-5; unclear D gene. CDR1 and CDR2 from the germline V gene are MNHNS and SASEGT. This CDR3 contains 13 residues. Trimming took 1 base from V and 5 from J, leaving 6 bases between them. The CDR3 sequence is CASSEGAHQPQHF. The DNA of the CDR3 is TGTGCCAGCAGTGAAGGGGCCCATCAGCCCCAGCATTTT.

This rearrangement joins TRBV6-4 to TRBJ2-1; 9 positions match TRBD2. The J segment lost 9 bases and the V segment lost 0 bases, leaving 6 bases of the junction unmatched. Germline CDR1 and CDR2: MRHNA and SNTAGT. The CDR3 is made up of 15 amino acids. Here the CDR3 reads CASSDSAGGPSEQFF. CDR3 DNA: TGTGCCAGCAGTGACTCGGCGGGGGGGCCAAGTGAGCAGTTCTTC.

In its sample, this clone was seen a few times. J is TRBJ2-2 and V is TRBV27, with D perhaps TRBD2 (5 bases). The CDR3 is 16 residues long. CDR1 and CDR2 from the germline V gene are MNHEY and SMNVEV (reference sequence). The V gene lost 3 bases and the J gene lost 3 bases, with 14 bases spanning the gap. The CDR3 region is CASSFGRGRDTGELFF. The CDR3 region has the DNA TGTGCCAGCAGTTTCGGTCGAGGGCGTGACACCGGGGAGCTGTTTTTT.

V and J are TRBV3-1 (or the pseudogene TRBV3-2) and TRBJ2-7; 15 nucleotides match TRBD2. The CDR3 is 19 amino acids. The J segment lost 2 bases and the V segment lost 5 bases, leaving 13 bases of the junction unmatched. Germline loops: CDR1 LGHDT, CDR2 YNNKEL (reference sequence). CDR3 DNA sequence: TGTGCCAGCAGCGAAGGACTAGCGGGAGGGCCTGCCCTACCCTACGAGCAGTACTTC. Protein sequence: CASSEGLAGGPALPYEQYF.

The rearrangement joins TRBV7-2 to TRBJ2-1, with 9 positions matching TRBD2. The V segment lost 4 bases and the J segment 9 bases; nucleotides outside the gene matches: 10. Germline assignment: CDR1 SGHTA and CDR2 FQGNSA. The CDR3 is 15 residues long. The CDR3 DNA reads TGTGCCAGCAGCTCCGTAGCGGGAGTGGAAGGTGAGCAGTTCTTC. Translating gives CASSSVAGVEGEQFF.

The rearrangement links TRBV14 to TRBJ2-3; 11 bases are shared with TRBD2. The CDR3 covers 17 residues. CDR1 is SGHDN and CDR2 is FVKESK in the germline V gene. J gave up 3 bases and V 4 bases, and 9 bases lay outside the gene matches. The CDR3 DNA follows: TGTGCCAGCAGCCCCCTTAGCGGGAGGGCCGAGACAGATACGCAGTATTTT. Its protein is CASSPLSGRAETDTQYF.

This chain uses TRBV5-4 with TRBJ2-7; D may be TRBD1 (5 bases). The germline gives CDR1 SGHNT, CDR2 YYREEE (reference sequence). V dropped 3 bases and J dropped 1 base, with 11 bases sitting between them. The CDR3 runs to 14 residues. The CDR3 coding sequence is TGTGCCAGCAGCTCGCCAGGGCGATCCTACGAGCAGTACTTC. Encoded protein: CASSSPGRSYEQYF.

The V call is TRBV27, the J call TRBJ2-7, with D possibly TRBD1 on 5 matching bases. CDR3 length: 13 residues. Trimming pared 2 bases from V and 8 bases from J, leaving 13 bases between. The V gene's germline CDR1 is MNHEY and CDR2 SMNVEV (reference sequence). The CDR3 DNA is TGTGCCAGCAGTTTAGAGGACACAACCCAGCAGTACTTC. This codes for CASSLEDTTQQYF.

V gene TRBV5-1 combines with J gene TRBJ2-5; no reliable D call. Per germline, CDR1 SGHRS and CDR2 YFSETQ. V lost 0 bases and J 1 base, leaving 7 bases between the germline ends. CDR3 length equals 14 residues. CDR3 residues: CASSLAPGQETQYF. The CDR3 nucleotides read TGCGCCAGCAGCTTGGCCCCAGGCCAAGAGACCCAGTACTTC. The complete variable domain, with remaining parts taken from reference TRBV5-1 and TRBJ2-5, reads KAGVTQTPRYLIKTRGQQVTLSCSPISGHRSVSWYQQTPGQGLQFLFEYFSETQRNKGNFPGRFSGRQFSNSRSEMNVSTLELGDSALYLCASSLAPGQETQYFGPGTRLLVL.

CDR3 protein: CASSYSSGGFYEQYF. In DNA, the CDR3 is TGTGCCAGCAGTTATTCTAGCGGGGGCTTCTACGAGCAGTACTTC. V usage is TRBV6-5 and J usage is TRBJ2-7; 10 nucleotides match TRBD2. Unmatched junction bases numbered 5, after V lost 3 bases and J lost 3 bases. CDR1 is MNHEY, CDR2 SVGAGI, per germline. The CDR3 has 15 amino acids.

The chain has TRBV27 and TRBJ2-1; 10 nucleotides align to TRBD2. Germline CDR1 reads MNHEY; CDR2 reads SMNVEV (reference sequence). V shed 6 bases and J 4 bases; nucleotides not matched to a gene: 6. The CDR3 runs to 15 residues. The CDR3 DNA reads as TGTGCCAGCAGGCCGGGACTAGCGCCTTACAATGAGCAGTTCTTC. Translation: CASRPGLAPYNEQFF.

The chain is built from TRBV7-9 and TRBJ2-1; 10 positions match TRBD2. V gave up 5 bases and J gave up 9 bases; unmatched junction bases: 7. Germline CDR1 is SEHNR and CDR2 is FQNEAQ (reference sequence). The CDR3 consists of 14 residues. The CDR3 protein is CASSPAGGPGEQFF. The CDR3 DNA sequence: TGTGCCAGCAGCCCAGCGGGGGGGCCAGGTGAGCAGTTCTTC.

In its sample, this clone was seen once. The gene calls are TRBV29-1 and TRBJ1-2; weak D call: TRBD1 (5 bases). Germline V gene data show CDR1 as SQVTM and CDR2 as ANQGSEA. Between the trimmed V and J ends, which lost 5 bases and 3 bases, there was a span of 13 bases. The CDR3 covers 13 residues. The chain's CDR3 is CSVHTGQDYGYTF. Here the CDR3 DNA reads TGCAGCGTTCACACAGGACAAGACTATGGCTACACCTTC.

The chain combines TRBV19 with TRBJ2-7, with 8 bases aligning to TRBD2. Germline V gene data show CDR1 as LNHDA and CDR2 as SQIVND (reference sequence). This CDR3 spans 14 amino acids. J lost 3 bases, V lost 6 bases, and 7 bases had no gene match. The chain's CDR3 is CASSSVAGNYEQYF. The CDR3 DNA follows: TGTGCCAGTAGCTCTGTAGCGGGAAACTACGAGCAGTACTTC.